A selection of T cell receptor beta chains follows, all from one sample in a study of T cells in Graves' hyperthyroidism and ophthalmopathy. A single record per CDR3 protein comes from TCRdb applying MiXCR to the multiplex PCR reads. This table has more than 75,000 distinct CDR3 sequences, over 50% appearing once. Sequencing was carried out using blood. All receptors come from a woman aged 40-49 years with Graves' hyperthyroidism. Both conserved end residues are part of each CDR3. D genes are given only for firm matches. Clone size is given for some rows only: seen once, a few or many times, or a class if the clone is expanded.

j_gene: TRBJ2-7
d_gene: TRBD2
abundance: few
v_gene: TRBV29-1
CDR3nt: TGCCAGCTCACCCCCGGGAGGGCAACCTACGAGCAGTACTTC
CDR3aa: CQLTPGRATYEQYF

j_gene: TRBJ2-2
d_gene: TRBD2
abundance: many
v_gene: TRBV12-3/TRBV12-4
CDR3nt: TGTGCCAGCAGTCGGCGGACTAGCGGGTTGACCGGGGAGCTGTTTTTT
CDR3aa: CASSRRTSGLTGELFF

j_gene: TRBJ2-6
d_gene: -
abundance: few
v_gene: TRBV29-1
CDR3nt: TGCAGCGTTCCGGGGGCCGGGGCCTACGTCCTGACTTTC
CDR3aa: CSVPGAGAYVLTF

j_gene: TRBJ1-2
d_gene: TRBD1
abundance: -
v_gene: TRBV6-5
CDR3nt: TGTGCCAGCAGTAACCCCAGGGGGGGCAACTATGGCTACACCTTC
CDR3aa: CASSNPRGGNYGYTF

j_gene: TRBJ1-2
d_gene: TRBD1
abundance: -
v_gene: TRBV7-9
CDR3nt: TGTGCCAGCAGCTTGGTGGGGACAGATGGCTACACCTTC
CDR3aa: CASSLVGTDGYTF

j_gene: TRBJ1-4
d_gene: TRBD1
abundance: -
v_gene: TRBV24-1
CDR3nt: TGTGCCGCCGACAGGGGCCGGGACGTAGTGGTGTTTTTT
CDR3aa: CAADRGRDVVVFF

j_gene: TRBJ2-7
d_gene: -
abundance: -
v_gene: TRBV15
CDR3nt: TGTGCCACCAGCAGCCCGCTCTCGCCTGGGGGGATTACCTACGAGCAGTACTTC
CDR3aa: CATSSPLSPGGITYEQYF

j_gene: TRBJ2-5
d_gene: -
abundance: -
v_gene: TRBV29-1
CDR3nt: TGCAGCTTCGCGGGACAGAAAGAGACCCAGTACTTC
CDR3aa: CSFAGQKETQYF

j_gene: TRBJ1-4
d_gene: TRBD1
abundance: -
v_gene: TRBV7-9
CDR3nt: TGTGCCAGCGGAGGGACAGATGAAAAACTGTTTTTT
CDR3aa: CASGGTDEKLFF

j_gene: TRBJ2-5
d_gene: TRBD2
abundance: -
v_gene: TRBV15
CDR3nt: TGTGCCACCAGCCCGCCGACTAGCGGGCTGGGTAAAGAGACCCAGTACTTC
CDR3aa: CATSPPTSGLGKETQYF

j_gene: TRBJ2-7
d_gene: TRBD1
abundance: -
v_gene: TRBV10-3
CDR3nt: TGTGCCATCATCGGCGTTCGGGACAGGGGTCTAGAGCAGTACTTC
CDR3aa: CAIIGVRDRGLEQYF

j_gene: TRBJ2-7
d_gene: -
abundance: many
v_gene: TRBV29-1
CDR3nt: TGCAGCGCTGGGGGGCCAGTCGGCTACGAGCAGTACTTC
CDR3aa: CSAGGPVGYEQYF

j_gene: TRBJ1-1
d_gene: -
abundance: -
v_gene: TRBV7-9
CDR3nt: TGTGCCAGCAAGGGAGCCGGGGACTATCAAGCTTTCTTT
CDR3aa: CASKGAGDYQAFF

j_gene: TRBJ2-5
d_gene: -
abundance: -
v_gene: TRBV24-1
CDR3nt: TGTGCCACCAGTGTGGGACTCGGTGAAGAGACCCAGTACTTC
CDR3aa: CATSVGLGEETQYF

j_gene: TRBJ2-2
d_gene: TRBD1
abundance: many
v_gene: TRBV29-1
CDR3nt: TGCAGCGTTGGGCAGGGGGTAAACACCGGGGAGCTGTTTTTT
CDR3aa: CSVGQGVNTGELFF

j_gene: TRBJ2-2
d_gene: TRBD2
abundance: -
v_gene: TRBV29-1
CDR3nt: TGCAGCGTGACCGGGACTAGGAACACCGGGGAGCTGTTTTTT
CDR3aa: CSVTGTRNTGELFF

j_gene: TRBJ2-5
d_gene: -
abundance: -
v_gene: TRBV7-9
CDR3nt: TGTGCCAGCAGCCAGGGCGACAGGAAATCCTACGAGACCCAGTACTTC
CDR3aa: CASSQGDRKSYETQYF

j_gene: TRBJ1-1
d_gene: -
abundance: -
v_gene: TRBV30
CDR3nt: TGTGCCTGGATACTTATGAACACTGAAGCTTTCTTT
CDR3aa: CAWILMNTEAFF

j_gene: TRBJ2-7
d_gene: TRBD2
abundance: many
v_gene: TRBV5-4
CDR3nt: TGTGCCAGCAGCTTGGCTAGCGGGAGCTCCTACGAGCAGTACTTC
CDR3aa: CASSLASGSSYEQYF

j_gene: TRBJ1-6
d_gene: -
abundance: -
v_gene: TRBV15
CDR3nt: TGTGCCACCAGCTGGTTCTTCGGGAATTCACCCCTCCACTTT
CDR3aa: CATSWFFGNSPLHF

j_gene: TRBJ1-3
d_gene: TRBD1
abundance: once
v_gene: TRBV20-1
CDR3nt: TGCAGTGCTGCGACAGGGGGAGGCACCATATATTTT
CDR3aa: CSAATGGGTIYF

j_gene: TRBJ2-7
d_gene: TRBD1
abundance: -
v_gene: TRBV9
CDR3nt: TGTGCCAGCAGCCCCGCGACAGGGGTGTACGAGCAGTACTTC
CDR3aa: CASSPATGVYEQYF

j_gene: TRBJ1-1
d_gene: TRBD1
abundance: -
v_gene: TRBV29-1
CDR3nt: TGCAGCGTTGGCCCGGACAGGGTGGCTTTCTTT
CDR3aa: CSVGPDRVAFF

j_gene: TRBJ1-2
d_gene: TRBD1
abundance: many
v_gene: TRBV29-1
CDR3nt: TGCAGCGTTGTCACAGGGGGCAACTATGGCTACACCTTC
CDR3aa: CSVVTGGNYGYTF

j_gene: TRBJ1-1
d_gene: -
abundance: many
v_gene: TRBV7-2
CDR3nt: TGTGCCAGCAGCCCCCCGCGTGTGAACACTGAAGCTTTCTTT
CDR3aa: CASSPPRVNTEAFF

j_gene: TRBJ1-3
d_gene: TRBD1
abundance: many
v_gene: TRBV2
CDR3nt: TGTGCCAGCAGTGGTTACATTATCCCGGGACAGGGAGAAAAAGGAAACACCATATATTTT
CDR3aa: CASSGYIIPGQGEKGNTIYF

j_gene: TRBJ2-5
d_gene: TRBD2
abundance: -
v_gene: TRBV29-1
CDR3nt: TGCAGCGTTGACCCTAGCGGGAGACAGACCCAGTACTTC
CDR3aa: CSVDPSGRQTQYF

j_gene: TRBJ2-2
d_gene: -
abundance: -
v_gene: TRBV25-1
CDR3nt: TGTGCCAGCAGTGCGCCGGGACGGCGGGAAGGCGCCACCGGGGAGCTGTTTTTT
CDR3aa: CASSAPGRREGATGELFF

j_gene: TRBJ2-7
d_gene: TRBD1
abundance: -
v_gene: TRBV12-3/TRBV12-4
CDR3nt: TGTGCCAGCAGTTTAGCGGGGACAGGGAGCGAGCAGTACTTC
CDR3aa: CASSLAGTGSEQYF

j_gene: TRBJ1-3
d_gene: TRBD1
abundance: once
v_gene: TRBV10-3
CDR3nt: TGTGCCATCAGTCCTGGCGGGGACAGGGTATTACGGCGGAACTCTGGAAACACCATATATTTT
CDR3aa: CAISPGGDRVLRRNSGNTIYF

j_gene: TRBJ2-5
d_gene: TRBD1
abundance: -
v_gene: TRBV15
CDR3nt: TGTGCCACCAGCAGGGACCGGGACAGGGGCGAGACCCAGTACTTC
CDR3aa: CATSRDRDRGETQYF

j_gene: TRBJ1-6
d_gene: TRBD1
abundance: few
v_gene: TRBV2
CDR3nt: TGTGCCAGCAGAGCCGGGACAGGGATGGGTTCACCCCTCCACTTT
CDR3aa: CASRAGTGMGSPLHF

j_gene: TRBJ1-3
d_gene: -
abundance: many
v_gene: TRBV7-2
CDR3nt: TGTGCCAGCAGCTTACCGGGACGCCACTCTGGAAACACCATATATTTT
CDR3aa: CASSLPGRHSGNTIYF

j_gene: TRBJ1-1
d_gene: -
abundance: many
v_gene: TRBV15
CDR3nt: TGTGCCACCAGCACCTTGGCCTGGCGGGTATTGAGAGCCGGCACTGAAGCTTTCTTT
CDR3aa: CATSTLAWRVLRAGTEAFF

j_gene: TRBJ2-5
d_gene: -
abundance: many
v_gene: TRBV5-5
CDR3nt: TGTGCCAGCAGCTTGGAGTCCTTTGGGACCCAGTACTTC
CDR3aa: CASSLESFGTQYF

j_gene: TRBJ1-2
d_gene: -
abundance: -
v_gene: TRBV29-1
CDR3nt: TGCAGCGTTGAACGGGGCAGGGCCTTTAACTATGGCTACACCTTC
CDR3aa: CSVERGRAFNYGYTF

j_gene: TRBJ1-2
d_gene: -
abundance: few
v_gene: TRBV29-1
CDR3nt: TGCAGCTCCGCAGGGAGTCTTGGCTACACCTTC
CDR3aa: CSSAGSLGYTF

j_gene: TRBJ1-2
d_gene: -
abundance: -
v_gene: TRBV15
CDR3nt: TGTGCCACCAGTAGGGACAGCTACACCTTC
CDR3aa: CATSRDSYTF

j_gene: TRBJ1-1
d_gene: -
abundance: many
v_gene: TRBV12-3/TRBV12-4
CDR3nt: TGTGCCAGTCCCGCAGGCGTTACAGGGAACACTGAAGCTTTCTTT
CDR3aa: CASPAGVTGNTEAFF

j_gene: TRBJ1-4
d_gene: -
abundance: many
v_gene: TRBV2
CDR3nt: TGTGCCAGCAGGTCGCAGGGCAGTGAAAAACTGTTTTTT
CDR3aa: CASRSQGSEKLFF